The source of this T cell receptor (beta chain) is a study of T cell repertoires in cytomegalovirus infection. This CDR3 is built from 15 residues. Germline CDR1 is LGHNT and CDR2 is FRNRAP. TCRdb redid the calling of the reads with MiXCR, one entry per CDR3 protein. The sample lists some 940,000 distinct CDR3 sequences, approximately 31% seen once, with over 13% in the top ten. On this clonotype itself: What it binds is not known. One end of the junction does not line up with germline, which may come from a read error.

This TCR was sampled from a human donor in good health (CMV status not recorded). Some clones in this sample may be carry-over from other donors' samples. The chain couples TRBV12-5 to TRBJ1-2; no firm D call. Material: cultured CD8+ T cells from PBMCs, obtained from culture after CMV antigen stimulation. The CDR3 region has the DNA TGTGCTAGTGGTTTGGACCCTACCGACCTCTATGGCTACAACTTC. The encoded protein is CASGLDPTDLYGYNF.